The 27 T cell receptor beta chains presented below share a single source sample, sequenced in a study of PD-1 blockade in classical Hodgkin lymphoma. The assay was immunoSEQ multiplex PCR, and TCRdb's table has in-frame clones only and misses some. The sample has some 52,000 clones, around nine tenths seen once. Time point here: cycle 4 day 1 (C4D1), after 6 weeks of nivolumab. With no exception, relapse followed autologous stem cell transplantation in all patients, and brentuximab vedotin exposure varied. Here the sequenced sample was peripheral blood mononuclear cells (PBMCs), taken before the fourth cycle of nivolumab. All receptors derive from a human donor with classical Hodgkin lymphoma.

J is TRBJ2-1 and V is TRBV6-1; TRBD2 matches 14 bases. Germline lookup yields CDR1 MNHNS and CDR2 SASEGT. The CDR3 length is 15 residues. The V segment lost 5 bases and the J segment 7 bases; nucleotides outside the gene matches: 4. The CDR3 sequence: CASSTRTSGGNEQFF. DNA for the CDR3: TGTGCCAGCAGTACACGGACTAGCGGGGGGAATGAGCAGTTCTTC.

The rearrangement uses TRBV7-9 and TRBJ1-1; TRBD1 matches at 9 bases. With 2 bases clipped from V and 4 bases from J, the junction kept 8 bases outside the gene matches. CDR1 and CDR2 from the germline V gene are SEHNR and FQNEAQ (reference sequence). The CDR3 contains 16 residues. CDR3 region: CASSLRTGVMGTEAFF. The CDR3 DNA follows: TGTGCCAGCAGCTTAAGGACAGGGGTGATGGGCACTGAAGCTTTCTTT.

This clone came up a few times. The chain combines TRBV19 with TRBJ2-1, with 11 bases identical to TRBD2. This CDR3 is 16 amino acids long. Per germline, CDR1 LNHDA and CDR2 SQIVND (reference sequence). Trimming removed 6 bases from V and 3 bases from J; junction bases left unmatched: 7. The CDR3 here is CASRTTGTSGYNEQFF. The CDR3 DNA is TGTGCCAGTAGGACTACCGGGACTAGCGGCTACAATGAGCAGTTCTTC.

The chain combines TRBV21-1 with TRBJ2-3; the D call TRBD2 from the table was never checked on the DNA. TRBV21-1 is annotated as a pseudogene. This CDR3 is 19 amino acids long. The CDR3 DNA reads as TGTGCCAGCAGCAAAATTTGGCCGACTAGATATACTAGCACAGATACGCAGTATTTT. This encodes CASSKIWPTRYTSTDTQYF.

This chain connects TRBV9 to TRBJ2-1; 7 nucleotides align to TRBD2. CDR1 and CDR2 (germline): SGDLS, YYNGEE. The CDR3 is 16 residues long. V was clipped by 4 bases and J by 8 bases; unmatched bases: 15. CDR3 nucleotide sequence: TGTGCCAGCAGCTCGCAGCGGGACCTCAGCGGGGATGAGCAGTTCTTC. Amino acid sequence: CASSSQRDLSGDEQFF.

This sequence joins TRBV7-9 and TRBJ2-1; 9 bases fit TRBD2. V lost 5 bases to trimming and J lost 1 base; unmatched junction nucleotides: 3. The CDR3 is 15 residues long. Germline CDR1 and CDR2: SEHNR and FQNEAQ (reference sequence). CDR3 amino acids: CASSGGLASYNEQFF. CDR3 sequence (DNA): TGTGCCAGCAGCGGGGGACTAGCATCCTACAATGAGCAGTTCTTC.

The chain has TRBV19 and TRBJ2-7, with a weak D call TRBD2 (5 bases). The V gene's germline CDR1 is LNHDA and CDR2 SQIVND (reference sequence). Deletions cut 6 bases from V and 0 bases from J, with 12 bases between. The CDR3 loop spans 14 amino acids. The CDR3 spells CASSPGLNSYEQYF. The CDR3 region has the DNA TGTGCCAGTAGCCCCGGACTCAACTCCTACGAGCAGTACTTC.

The chain combines TRBV18 with TRBJ2-1; 9 nucleotides align to TRBD2. After removal of 2 bases from V and 0 bases from J, the junction contained 8 bases not matched to a gene. Per germline, CDR1 KGHSH and CDR2 LQKENI. The CDR3 sequence is 18 residues long. CDR3: CASSPGSSGTHSYNEQFF. The DNA for the CDR3 is TGTGCCAGCTCACCAGGGTCTAGCGGGACACACTCCTACAATGAGCAGTTCTTC.

This chain uses TRBV18 with TRBJ2-7; 9 bases align to TRBD1. Trimming at V came to 2 bases and at J to 5 bases, leaving 4 bases not matched to a gene. Germline assignment: CDR1 KGHSH and CDR2 LQKENI. The CDR3 has 14 amino acids. In DNA form, the CDR3 reads TGTGCCAGCTCACCAGGGACAGGGCGGCACGAGCAGTACTTC. Its protein is CASSPGTGRHEQYF.

V and J are TRBV16 and TRBJ1-3; tentative D call: TRBD1 (5 bases). CDR1 KGHSY and CDR2 FQNENV come from the germline V gene. This CDR3 is 15 amino acids long. Trimming took off 0 bases at V and 1 base at J, with 7 bases between the two ends. CDR3 bases: TGTGCCAGCAGCCAATCAGACAGTTCTGGAAACACCATATATTTT. It codes for CASSQSDSSGNTIYF.

The J gene is TRBJ2-1, the V gene TRBV28, with 10 bases fitting TRBD2. CDR1 MDHEN and CDR2 SYDVKM come from the germline V gene. J lost 15 bases, V lost 4 bases, and 6 bases had no gene match. The CDR3 is 12 residues long. CDR3 in DNA: TGTGCCAGCAGTTCTACTAGCGGGACATGGTTCTTC. This gives the protein CASSSTSGTWFF.

The rearrangement uses TRBV7-9 and TRBJ2-4; D assignment may be TRBD1 or TRBD2 (5 bases each). The CDR3 loop spans 15 amino acids. Trimming cost V 0 bases and J 9 bases, with 15 bases left between them. The germline V gene has CDR1 SEHNR and CDR2 FQNEAQ (reference sequence). CDR3 nucleotides: TGTGCCAGCAGCTTAGCGTGGGGACGGTCTAGCATTCAGTACTTC. This encodes CASSLAWGRSSIQYF.

This clone showed up just a few times. This chain connects TRBV28 to TRBJ2-1; 10 nucleotides agree with TRBD2. The CDR3 loop spans 16 amino acids. The germline V gene encodes CDR1 MDHEN and CDR2 SYDVKM. Trimming took 5 bases from V and 7 from J; bases not matched to a gene: 11. The DNA of the CDR3 is TGTGCCAGCAGTCGGCTAAGCGGGAGGGTTGGGAATGAGCAGTTCTTC. Translation gives CASSRLSGRVGNEQFF.

The rearrangement links TRBV7-9 to TRBJ1-1; D ambiguous. The CDR3 totals 14 residues. In germline, CDR1 is SEHNR, CDR2 FQNEAQ (reference sequence). V shed 4 bases and J shed 0 bases, with 9 bases lying between them. Written as DNA, the CDR3 is TGTGCCAGCAGCTCCGCTACGGTGAACACTGAAGCTTTCTTT. Translated, it gives CASSSATVNTEAFF.

The chain couples TRBV5-1 to TRBJ1-1; the D gene is possibly TRBD1 (5 bases). Germline lookup yields CDR1 SGHRS and CDR2 YFSETQ. The CDR3 has 17 residues. V gave up 0 bases and J gave up 5 bases, with 20 bases separating them. The CDR3 loop is CASSLGLEGPGRTEAFF. The CDR3, as DNA: TGCGCCAGCAGCTTGGGTTTAGAGGGACCGGGAAGGACTGAAGCTTTCTTT.

The chain couples TRBV4-3 to TRBJ2-2, with D unresolved. The V and J ends lost 2 bases and 0 bases respectively, with 4 bases between them. Germline CDR1 LGHNA, CDR2 YSLEER. CDR3 length: 14 amino acids. In DNA, the CDR3 is TGCGCCAGCAGCCAATCTTCGAACACCGGGGAGCTGTTTTTT. This sequence encodes CASSQSSNTGELFF.

V gene TRBV29-1 combines with J gene TRBJ1-4; D ambiguous. Germline assignment: CDR1 SQVTM and CDR2 ANQGSEA. There are 14 residues in the CDR3. Trimming removed 7 bases at V and 0 bases at J, with 12 bases between. CDR3 DNA: TGCAGCGGTGGTAACAGTGCAACTAATGAAAAACTGTTTTTT. Residues: CSGGNSATNEKLFF.

The chain carries TRBV18 and TRBJ2-1; no firm D call. V lost 1 base, J lost 4 bases, and 11 bases lay in between. The length of the CDR3 is 15 residues. Germline loops: CDR1 KGHSH, CDR2 LQKENI. The CDR3 DNA reads as TGTGCCAGCTCACCACAGGAGATCAATTACAATGAGCAGTTCTTC. This codes for CASSPQEINYNEQFF. The whole variable domain, remainder taken from reference TRBV18 and TRBJ2-1, is NAGVMQNPRHLVRRRGQEARLRCSPMKGHSHVYWYRQLPEEGLKFMVYLQKENIIDESGMPKERFSAEFPKEGPSILRIQQVVRGDSAAYFCASSPQEINYNEQFFGPGTRLTVL.

This chain joins TRBV6-5 and TRBJ2-7; 7 positions agree with TRBD1. The CDR3 is made up of 15 amino acids. Germline loops: CDR1 MNHEY, CDR2 SVGAGI. With 6 bases clipped from V and 4 bases from J, the junction kept 12 bases outside the gene matches. DNA of the CDR3: TGTGCCAGCAGCCAAGGACAGGCCCTCCCGTACGAGCAGTACTTC. The encoded protein is CASSQGQALPYEQYF.

The V call is TRBV5-5, the J call TRBJ2-7; 8 bases fit TRBD1. The J segment lost 8 bases and the V segment lost 4 bases, leaving 14 bases of the junction unmatched. The CDR3 totals 15 residues. Germline lookup yields CDR1 SGHKS and CDR2 YYEKEE (reference sequence). As DNA, the CDR3 is TGTGCCAGCAGCCTAGGGACAGGCCCCGAGAGCAAGCAGTACTTC. Translated: CASSLGTGPESKQYF.

V is TRBV9 and J is TRBJ2-2; TRBD2 is a possible D gene (5 bases). The germline gives CDR1 SGDLS, CDR2 YYNGEE. The CDR3 is 16 amino acids. V shed 4 bases and J shed 0 bases, with 13 bases lying between them. The CDR3: CASSTSSGANTGELFF. Written as DNA, the CDR3 is TGTGCCAGCAGCACCTCGAGCGGAGCGAACACCGGGGAGCTGTTTTTT.

The rearrangement uses TRBV6-1 and TRBJ2-4; D tentatively reads TRBD1 or TRBD2 (5 bases each). Trimming shortened V by 5 bases and J by 8 bases, and 19 bases separated the two germline ends. Per germline, CDR1 MNHNS and CDR2 SASEGT. The CDR3 is 15 residues long. This chain's CDR3 is CASSTPKRQGDIQYF. Here the CDR3 DNA reads TGTGCCAGCAGTACCCCTAAGAGGCAGGGAGACATTCAGTACTTC.

This chain joins TRBV5-1 and TRBJ2-7, with 8 bases identical to TRBD2. This CDR3 region has 15 residues. J gave up 1 base and V 4 bases, and 7 bases lay outside the gene matches. Germline-derived CDR1 and CDR2 are SGHRS and YFSETQ. This CDR3 reads CASSPRGGPSYEQYF. CDR3 sequence (DNA): TGCGCCAGCAGCCCCCGGGGGGGGCCGTCCTACGAGCAGTACTTC.

This chain joins TRBV19 and TRBJ2-3; maybe TRBD2 (6 bases). Trimming removed 11 bases from V and 0 bases from J, with 21 bases in between. CDR1 is LNHDA and CDR2 is SQIVND in the germline V gene (reference sequence). This CDR3 region has 16 residues. The CDR3 nucleotides read TGTGCCGCGGGGACGGTCGTGACCACTAGCACAGATACGCAGTATTTT. Translation gives CAAGTVVTTSTDTQYF.

The chain recombines TRBV2 with TRBJ2-1, with D perhaps matching TRBD1 (5 bases). The CDR3 has 13 amino acids. The germline V gene has CDR1 SNHLY and CDR2 FYNNEI. V gave up 7 bases and J gave up 6 bases, with 13 bases separating them. CDR3 sequence (DNA): TGTGCCAGCATCCAGGGAAAACCCAATGAGCAGTTCTTC. The encoded protein is CASIQGKPNEQFF.

This clone was counted ten times or more. V usage is TRBV28 and J usage is TRBJ1-5; D call uncertain. CDR3 size: 13 residues. Germline V gives CDR1 MDHEN, CDR2 SYDVKM. The V and J ends lost 3 bases and 7 bases respectively, with 10 bases between them. This chain's CDR3 is CASSFKGRQPQHF. In DNA, the CDR3 is TGTGCCAGCAGTTTTAAGGGCCGGCAGCCCCAGCATTTT.

The genes are TRBV14 and TRBJ2-7, with 9 nucleotides matching TRBD2. The trim removed 1 base at V and 4 bases at J, leaving 8 bases unmatched. CDR1 SGHDN and CDR2 FVKESK come from the germline V gene. This CDR3 has 16 amino acids. The CDR3 region has the DNA TGTGCCAGCAGCCAAGGCCTAGCGGGACACGTATACGAGCAGTACTTC. This codes for CASSQGLAGHVYEQYF.